This entry features one TCR beta chain sequence. Its antigen remains unidentified. This entry comes from a study of blood T cells in healthy people across ages. Study-level findings and limits: Donors of long life had a larger count of naive CD4+ cells and greater diversity than aged donors. Significant beta diversity loss was already apparent by age approximately 40, declining roughly linearly.

Through a sample-barcoded 5' primer and a J-beta primer mix, a second PCR was run for roughly 7 to 12 cycles. The yield of each sample was at least 2.5 million CDR3-containing paired-end reads. TCRdb passed the 5' RACE reads through MiXCR, listing each CDR3 protein once. The sample includes approximately 2,000,000 distinct CDR3 sequences, 30% to 40% of them seen just once. Trimming cost V 4 bases and J 3 bases; bases outside gene matches: 7. The CDR3 consists of 16 residues. Germline V lookup: CDR1 SGHRS, CDR2 YFSETQ. The sequenced material came from blood. This chain connects TRBV5-1 to TRBJ2-5; 12 positions agree with TRBD2. The TCR sequence derives from a human donor in good health. CDR3 amino acids: CASSAGRTSGEETQYF. As DNA, the CDR3 is TGCGCCAGCAGCGCCGGTCGGACTAGCGGGGAAGAGACCCAGTACTTC.